Listed below are T cell receptor beta chains from one sample, sequenced in a study of identical twins. TCRdb fed the 5' RACE reads into MiXCR, producing one record per CDR3 protein. Altogether about 660,000 distinct CDR3 sequences are present, 8% to 9% being singletons, with the ten largest covering 0.98%. This sample also appeared in a second study, on yellow fever vaccine responses in identical twins.

Sequencing was performed on PBMCs. These receptors all stem from a woman aged 18-29 years in good health. CDR3s include the opening cysteine and the closing phenylalanine or tryptophan. The D gene is left open where the match is weak. Clone size is given for some rows only: seen once, a few or many times, or a class if the clone is expanded.

v_gene,j_gene,d_gene,abundance,CDR3nt,CDR3aa
TRBV14,TRBJ2-2,-,-,TGTGCCAGCAGCCAAGATTCCGACATCTTTGTCGGGGAGCTGTTTTTT,CASSQDSDIFVGELFF
TRBV6-1,TRBJ1-1,-,many,TGTGCCAGCAGTCTCCAGGGAGGAGGGACTGAAGCTTTCTTT,CASSLQGGGTEAFF
TRBV5-1,TRBJ2-7,-,few,TGCGCCAGCAGCGAACAGGGGACTGCCTACGAGCAGTACTTC,CASSEQGTAYEQYF
TRBV28,TRBJ2-3,TRBD2,few,TGTGCCAGCAGTCCACGGACTAGCGAAACTCGGGGGTATTTT,CASSPRTSETRGYF
TRBV12-3/TRBV12-4,TRBJ1-1,-,-,TGTGCCAGCAGTTCCAGATTGGCAGCATATTTGAACACTGAAGCTTTCTTT,CASSSRLAAYLNTEAFF
TRBV12-3/TRBV12-4,TRBJ2-2,-,few,TGTGCCAGCAGCCCCGGACAGTTCACCGGGGAGCTGTTTTTT,CASSPGQFTGELFF
TRBV3-1,TRBJ2-3,-,few,TGTGCCAGCAGCCACCGGGGGGATACGCAGTATTTT,CASSHRGDTQYF
TRBV27,TRBJ1-5,-,-,TGTGCCAGCAGGGGGCAAGGGTTGTCCCAGCATTTT,CASRGQGLSQHF
TRBV7-2,TRBJ2-7,-,many,TGTGCCAGCAGCTTAGCGCGGAGGTCAGGATGGGGTACCGAGCAGTACTTC,CASSLARRSGWGTEQYF
TRBV28,TRBJ2-5,-,few,TGTGCCAGCAACAAACAGGGAGGGGAGACCCAGTACTTC,CASNKQGGETQYF
TRBV29-1,TRBJ1-1,-,-,TGCAGCGTCCGGGACGATAAGGGCTCTGAAGCTTTCTTT,CSVRDDKGSEAFF
TRBV7-2,TRBJ2-1,-,-,TGTGCCAGCAGCTTAGCGCTGTTCTCCTACAATGAGCAGTTCTTC,CASSLALFSYNEQFF
TRBV6-1,TRBJ1-5,-,few,TGTGCCAGCAGTGTTATAGGAAGCAATCAGCCCCAGCATTTT,CASSVIGSNQPQHF
TRBV12-3/TRBV12-4,TRBJ2-5,TRBD1,-,TGTGCCAGCAGCTTACCGCGGGGGACAGGGGGCGAGGAGACCCAGTACTTC,CASSLPRGTGGEETQYF